The clone carrying this T cell receptor (beta chain) was picked up a small number of times. The antigen remains unidentified. The germline gives CDR1 MNHNS, CDR2 SASEGT. Trimming removed 7 bases at V and 4 bases at J, with 8 bases between. The CDR3 is made up of 11 amino acids. The treatment: roughly 10-day PBMC culture with coronavirus spike peptide pools or control peptides (ViraFEST assay). Peptide pools at approximately 10 ug/ml stimulated two million PBMCs per well with about 9.4 IU/ml IL-2. At the Johns Hopkins FTIC core, DNA taken from cultured CD4+ T cells was sequenced by way of the Oncomine TCR Beta short-read assay. TCRdb called the PCR reads again in MiXCR, with one record for every CDR3 protein. The data contain about 16,000 distinct CDR3 sequences, 50% of them singletons. This specimen belongs to a study of vaccination and CD4 T cells after COVID-19. Study-wide background: At a median around 65 days (range 14 to 241) after dose two, post-vaccine samples were obtained.

General observations from the study: In median terms, SARS-CoV-2-reactive clonotypes went from approximately 21 to 40, a nonsignificant rise.

This chain joins TRBV6-1 and TRBJ2-7; D ambiguous. The TCR comes from a human donor who had recovered from COVID-19. The sequencing sample was made of CD4+ T cells from blood, cultured in vitro. The DNA for the CDR3 is TGTGCCAGCATAACAACGTACGAGCAGTACTTC. Protein: CASITTYEQYF.